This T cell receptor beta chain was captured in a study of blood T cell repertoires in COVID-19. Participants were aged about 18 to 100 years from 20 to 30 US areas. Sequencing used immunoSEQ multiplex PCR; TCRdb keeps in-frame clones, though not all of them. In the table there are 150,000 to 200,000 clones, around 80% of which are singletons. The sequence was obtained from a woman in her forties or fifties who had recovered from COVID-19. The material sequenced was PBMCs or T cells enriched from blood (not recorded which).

Here the CDR3 reads CATSREASYYNEQFF. CDR3 bases: TGTGCCACCAGCAGAGAGGCTAGCTATTACAATGAGCAGTTCTTC. V usage is TRBV15 and J usage is TRBJ2-1; maybe TRBD2 (5 bases). This CDR3 region has 15 residues. The V and J ends lost 0 bases and 4 bases respectively, with 10 bases between them. Germline V gene data show CDR1 as LNHNV and CDR2 as YYDKDF (reference sequence).